Following are 22 T cell receptor beta chains from one sample sequenced in a study of cytomegalovirus exposure and HLA in healthy donors (dated by TCRdb to 2016 to 2017). Receptor libraries were prepared by the immunoSEQ multiplex PCR assay. A mixture of 60 forward primers for TCR Vbeta segments and 13 reverse primers for TCR Jbeta segments was used in the multiplex PCR. TCRdb's version of the immuneACCESS table is confined to in-frame rearrangements and falls short of the full clone set. An unresolved V gene accounts for under half of the shortfall where checked; the remainder is of unknown origin. The sample contains about 120,000 clones, over 60% of them found a single time. The ten largest clones represent 2.2% of the sample. The material sequenced was PBMCs. The receptors shown here come from a woman in her twenties or thirties in good health and CMV-seronegative.

The chain employs TRBV28 and TRBJ1-6; D is unresolved. Germline CDR1 and CDR2: MDHEN and SYDVKM. V lost 2 bases and J lost 10, with 12 bases in between. This CDR3 comprises 14 residues. CDR3 amino acids: CASSLTREGSPLHF. CDR3 nucleotide sequence: TGTGCCAGCAGTTTAACGAGGGAGGGATCACCCCTCCACTTT.

This clone was observed once. The chain has TRBV30 and TRBJ1-1, with 8 bases lining up with TRBD1. V lost 4 bases to trimming and J lost 3 bases; unmatched junction nucleotides: 7. Germline-derived CDR1 and CDR2 are GTSNPN and SVGIG (reference sequence). This CDR3 spans 14 amino acids. CDR3 protein: CAWTGGVGDTEAFF. The CDR3, as DNA: TGTGCCTGGACAGGGGGCGTTGGGGACACTGAAGCTTTCTTT.

The CDR3 loop is CASSSGQGTDTQYF. The CDR3 bases are TGCGCCAGCAGCTCTGGACAGGGCACAGATACGCAGTATTTT. The V and J genes are TRBV5-1 and TRBJ2-3; TRBD1 agrees at 7 bases. CDR3 length: 14 residues. Germline CDR1 reads SGHRS; CDR2 reads YFSETQ. V trimming: 3 bases; J trimming: 1 base; junction bases outside the gene matches: 2.

The CDR3 region has the DNA TGTGCCAGCAGTGCATTGCCGACAGGGCGGCGAACTGAAGCTTTCTTT. Translating it yields CASSALPTGRRTEAFF. The genes are TRBV28 and TRBJ1-1; 7 nucleotides match TRBD1. The V and J ends lost 5 bases and 5 bases, in that order; junction bases with no gene match: 14. This CDR3 has 16 amino acids. The germline CDR1 and CDR2 sequences are MDHEN and SYDVKM.

This clone was picked up a small number of times. The genes are TRBV28 and TRBJ1-1; D ambiguous. Germline V lookup: CDR1 MDHEN, CDR2 SYDVKM. The V and J ends lost 3 bases and 3 bases respectively, with 8 bases between them. CDR3 length: 13 amino acids. The CDR3 here is CASSFGLDTEAFF. As DNA, the CDR3 is TGTGCCAGCAGTTTCGGTCTAGACACTGAAGCTTTCTTT.

This clone was seen only a few times. This chain links TRBV6-5 with TRBJ2-2, with 10 positions matching TRBD2. This CDR3 region has 14 residues. Germline CDR1 reads MNHEY; CDR2 reads SVGAGI. After removal of 6 bases from V and 4 bases from J, the junction contained 2 bases not matched to a gene. Here the CDR3 DNA reads TGTGCCAGCAGATGGACTAGCGGCACCGGGGAGCTGTTTTTT. Translating gives CASRWTSGTGELFF.

This chain uses TRBV6-1 with TRBJ2-5, with D perhaps matching TRBD1 (6 bases). The CDR3 covers 13 residues. From germline, CDR1 is MNHNS and CDR2 SASEGT. V was trimmed by 8 bases and J by 5 bases, leaving 15 bases between them. CDR3 sequence reads: CASQTGPRETQYF. The CDR3 region has the DNA TGTGCCAGCCAAACAGGGCCGCGGGAGACCCAGTACTTC.

The J gene is TRBJ2-4, the V gene TRBV28; the match to TRBD2 covers 11 bases. The CDR3 has 17 residues. J gave up 4 bases and V 3 bases, and 8 bases lay outside the gene matches. The V gene's germline CDR1 is MDHEN and CDR2 SYDVKM. Written as DNA, the CDR3 is TGTGCCAGCAGTTTCAGCCGACTAGCGGGAAAGAAAAACATTCAGTACTTC. Translating gives CASSFSRLAGKKNIQYF.

This chain uses TRBV7-2 with TRBJ1-1; D unresolved. The germline V gene has CDR1 SGHTA and CDR2 FQGNSA. Trimming removed 4 bases from V and 6 bases from J, with 12 bases in between. This CDR3 region has 13 residues. CDR3: CASSSSPGPEAFF. Written as DNA, the CDR3 is TGTGCCAGCAGCTCAAGCCCGGGTCCTGAAGCTTTCTTT.

The rearrangement joins TRBV27 to TRBJ2-5; no clear D. This CDR3 contains 13 residues. Germline CDR1 reads MNHEY; CDR2 reads SMNVEV (reference sequence). With 3 bases removed from V and 1 base from J, the gap between germline ends came to 6 bases. The CDR3 DNA follows: TGTGCCAGCAGTTTGTTCCGCCAAGAGACCCAGTACTTC. It translates to CASSLFRQETQYF.

The chain links TRBV29-1 to TRBJ2-7; 10 bases are shared with TRBD2. The germline gives CDR1 SQVTM, CDR2 ANQGSEA. Trimming cost V 0 bases and J 3 bases; bases outside gene matches: 8. The CDR3 consists of 16 residues. The CDR3 is CSVEDRLAGHLYEQYF. The CDR3 nucleotides read TGCAGCGTTGAAGACCGACTAGCGGGTCACCTCTACGAGCAGTACTTC.

The chain combines TRBV5-1 with TRBJ1-6; 7 nucleotides line up with TRBD1. The CDR3 has 13 amino acids. V lost 4 bases and J lost 11; bases outside the gene matches: 6. Germline V gene data show CDR1 as SGHRS and CDR2 as YFSETQ. This CDR3 is CASSPTGAAPLHF. In nucleotides, the CDR3 is TGCGCCAGCAGCCCCACAGGGGCCGCACCCCTCCACTTT. Complete variable domain (other parts from reference TRBV5-1 and TRBJ1-6): KAGVTQTPRYLIKTRGQQVTLSCSPISGHRSVSWYQQTPGQGLQFLFEYFSETQRNKGNFPGRFSGRQFSNSRSEMNVSTLELGDSALYLCASSPTGAAPLHFGNGTRLTVT.

This clone was seen just once. The chain uses TRBV4-2 and TRBJ2-1; no definite D call. V was trimmed by 1 base and J by 4 bases, leaving 17 bases between them. The CDR3 contains 17 residues. In germline, CDR1 is LGHNA, CDR2 YNFKEQ. DNA for the CDR3: TGTGCCAGCAGCCAAGTTGGTCCAGCGAACATTTACAATGAGCAGTTCTTC. It yields the protein CASSQVGPANIYNEQFF.

This chain links TRBV7-8 with TRBJ2-4; tentatively, D is TRBD1 (6 bases). The V end lost 7 bases, the J end lost 5 bases, and 12 bases lay between the germline ends. The CDR3 is made up of 13 amino acids. Germline values: CDR1 SGHVS, CDR2 FQNEAQ. Written as DNA, the CDR3 is TGTGCCAGCAATTTCGCAGGGGAAAACATTCAGTACTTC. Protein sequence: CASNFAGENIQYF.

V gene TRBV7-8 combines with J gene TRBJ2-1; TRBD2 might be the D (5 bases). Trimming cost V 4 bases and J 4 bases, with 14 bases left between them. Germline V gene data show CDR1 as SGHVS and CDR2 as FQNEAQ. The CDR3 consists of 15 residues. As DNA, the CDR3 is TGTGCCAGCAGCTCCCTGGTCGGGATATACAATGAGCAGTTCTTC. Encoded protein: CASSSLVGIYNEQFF. The entire variable domain, with the rest obtained from reference TRBV7-8 and TRBJ2-1, is as follows: GAGVSQSPRYKVAKRGQDVALRCDPISGHVSLFWYQQALGQGPEFLTYFQNEAQLDKSGLPSDRFFAERPEGSVSTLKIQRTQQEDSAVYLCASSSLVGIYNEQFFGPGTRLTVL.

This clone was recorded a few times. The chain is built from TRBV20-1 and TRBJ2-1, with D possibly being TRBD1 (5 bases). The CDR3 has 11 amino acids. Looked up from germline, CDR1 is DFQATT and CDR2 is SNEGSKA (reference sequence). The V end was cut by 6 bases, the J end by 2 bases, with 5 bases between. The chain's CDR3 is CSATAYNEQFF. CDR3 DNA sequence: TGCAGTGCGACAGCCTACAATGAGCAGTTCTTC.

The chain uses TRBV4-1 and TRBJ2-1; 8 bases are a match to TRBD2. Germline CDR1 is MGHRA and CDR2 is YSYEKL. The CDR3 has 16 amino acids. After removal of 0 bases from V and 7 bases from J, the junction contained 8 bases not matched to a gene. The CDR3 DNA reads as TGCGCCAGCAGCCAAGAGCGACTAGCGAGTGTTAATGAGCAGTTCTTC. Its protein product is CASSQERLASVNEQFF.

This clone was observed a few times. This chain joins TRBV27 and TRBJ1-1; no clear D gene. The ends were cut back, 8 bases at V and 5 bases at J, with 15 bases in the middle. This CDR3 is 13 amino acids long. CDR1 is MNHEY and CDR2 is SMNVEV in the germline V gene (reference sequence). The CDR3 sequence is CASGYGVRTEAFF. The CDR3 coding sequence is TGTGCCAGCGGCTACGGGGTTCGGACTGAAGCTTTCTTT.

The chain has TRBV19 and TRBJ2-1; D is possibly TRBD2 (5 bases). CDR3 length equals 15 residues. Germline assignment: CDR1 LNHDA and CDR2 SQIVND (reference sequence). V shed 3 bases and J shed 7 bases, with 16 bases lying between them. The CDR3 nucleotides are TGTGCCAGTAGTATCCAGCGCCTAGCCGGTAATGAGCAGTTCTTC. The encoded protein is CASSIQRLAGNEQFF.

The rearrangement links TRBV9 to TRBJ1-1; D is undetermined. Trimming stripped 4 bases from V and 0 bases from J, with 10 bases between. Germline-derived CDR1 and CDR2 are SGDLS and YYNGEE. The CDR3 runs to 14 residues. The CDR3 DNA reads as TGTGCCAGCAGCCCGGGAGTCCTGAACACTGAAGCTTTCTTT. Protein product: CASSPGVLNTEAFF.

The chain couples TRBV28 to TRBJ1-5, with D possibly being TRBD1 (6 bases). This CDR3 contains 15 residues. CDR1 and CDR2 (germline): MDHEN, SYDVKM. V was clipped by 6 bases and J by 2 bases, with 14 bases between them. The CDR3 coding sequence is TGTGCCAGCAGAGTGGGGGGGCACGGCAATCAGCCCCAGCATTTT. Residues: CASRVGGHGNQPQHF.

The chain uses TRBV4-1 and TRBJ2-1, with TRBD2 matching 11 bases. The V segment lost 4 bases and the J segment 0 bases; nucleotides outside the gene matches: 5. The CDR3 length is 17 residues. Germline V gene data show CDR1 as MGHRA and CDR2 as YSYEKL. The CDR3 sequence: CASSRGLAGNSYNEQFF. The CDR3 nucleotides are TGCGCCAGCAGCCGAGGACTAGCGGGTAACTCCTACAATGAGCAGTTCTTC.